The 11 T cell receptor beta chains listed next were all sequenced from one sample in a study of OX40 agonist ivuxolimab in advanced cancers. Profiling relied on immunoSEQ multiplex PCR, and the TCRdb table lists in-frame clones only, not all of them. This table has about 79,000 clones, around 90% appearing once. The sequenced sample was CD4+ or CD8+ T cells sorted from blood, obtained in a trial of the OX40 agonist ivuxolimab. Receptors were obtained from an adult with an advanced solid tumor such as melanoma, head and neck, liver or kidney cancer.

V gene TRBV11-2 combines with J gene TRBJ2-3; 9 nucleotides line up with TRBD2. CDR3 length: 16 residues. CDR1 is SGHAT and CDR2 is FQNNGV in the germline V gene. The J segment lost 8 bases and the V segment lost 1 base, leaving 10 bases of the junction unmatched. CDR3 DNA sequence: TGTGCCAGCAGCTTAGGGAGCGGGAGGTCGTCTGCTACGCAGTATTTT. Translation: CASSLGSGRSSATQYF.

The chain uses TRBV28 and TRBJ2-7, with D possibly TRBD1 on 6 matching bases. V gave up 5 bases and J gave up 0 bases, with 14 bases separating them. CDR1 and CDR2 from the germline V gene are MDHEN and SYDVKM. The length of the CDR3 is 15 residues. The chain's CDR3 is CASSTGQPSSYEQYF. CDR3 coding DNA: TGTGCCAGCAGTACCGGACAGCCTAGCTCCTACGAGCAGTACTTC.

This rearrangement joins TRBV27 to TRBJ1-1; no clear D gene. The CDR3 extends over 14 amino acids. From germline, CDR1 is MNHEY and CDR2 SMNVEV (reference sequence). Trimming removed 3 bases at V and 4 bases at J, with 12 bases between. This CDR3 is CASSFGKVSTEAFF. The CDR3 DNA reads TGTGCCAGCAGTTTCGGTAAAGTTAGCACTGAAGCTTTCTTT.

Points on this clone: Other nucleotide sequences from this sample produce the same CDR3. The chain combines TRBV5-1 with TRBJ1-4; no clear D gene. V lost 0 bases to trimming and J lost 2 bases, with 5 bases between them. This CDR3 region has 14 residues. From germline, CDR1 is SGHRS and CDR2 YFSETQ. The CDR3 is CASSLGGTNEKLFF. The CDR3 DNA follows: TGCGCCAGCAGCTTGGGAGGCACTAATGAAAAACTGTTTTTT.

The chain combines TRBV25-1 with TRBJ2-5; 9 bases agree with TRBD1. The CDR3 runs to 14 residues. The germline gives CDR1 MGHDK, CDR2 SYGVNS. The V gene end was trimmed by 3 bases and the J gene end by 4 bases; junction bases not matched to a gene: 3. The CDR3 DNA reads as TGTGCCAGCAGTGATCCACAGGGGGCAGAGACCCAGTACTTC. Its translation is CASSDPQGAETQYF.

V and J are TRBV30 and TRBJ1-4; TRBD1 matches 7 bases. CDR3 length equals 14 residues. Germline V gene sequence: CDR1 GTSNPN, CDR2 SVGIG (reference sequence). J lost 0 bases, V lost 5 bases, and 3 bases had no gene match. The CDR3 nucleotides read TGTGCCTGGGCGCAGGGGGCAACTAATGAAAAACTGTTTTTT. It yields the protein CAWAQGATNEKLFF.

The V gene is TRBV6-5, the J gene TRBJ2-5; the D is unclear. The ends were cut back, 0 bases at V and 2 bases at J, with 13 bases in the middle. This CDR3 spans 16 amino acids. Germline values: CDR1 MNHEY, CDR2 SVGAGI. The CDR3 DNA sequence: TGTGCCAGCAGTTACTCTGAGCTCTCGAATCAAGAGACCCAGTACTTC. Encoded protein: CASSYSELSNQETQYF.

The chain employs TRBV28 and TRBJ2-5; 12 bases agree with TRBD2. This CDR3 is built from 16 residues. J was trimmed by 6 bases and V by 6 bases; bases with no gene match: 11. Per germline, CDR1 MDHEN and CDR2 SYDVKM. This CDR3 is CASRRLAGELGKTQYF. The CDR3 DNA reads as TGTGCCAGCAGGCGACTAGCGGGAGAACTCGGGAAGACCCAGTACTTC.

The rearrangement links TRBV18 to TRBJ1-1, with D uncertain. Germline assignment: CDR1 KGHSH and CDR2 LQKENI. This CDR3 contains 12 residues. Between the trimmed V and J ends, which lost 6 bases and 6 bases, there was a span of 11 bases. Written as DNA, the CDR3 is TGTGCCAGCTCCCCCCCCTGGGCTGAAGCTTTCTTT. It is translated as CASSPPWAEAFF.

The V gene is TRBV5-1, the J gene TRBJ2-7, with 7 nucleotides matching TRBD2. V lost 0 bases, J lost 5 bases, and 5 bases stayed unmatched. Per germline, CDR1 SGHRS and CDR2 YFSETQ. This CDR3 region has 14 residues. Here the CDR3 reads CASSLGGRRDEQYF. The CDR3 DNA is TGCGCCAGCAGCTTGGGCGGGAGAAGAGACGAGCAGTACTTC.

This sequence joins TRBV6-5 and TRBJ1-1; tentatively, D is TRBD1 (5 bases). This CDR3 has 14 amino acids. In germline, CDR1 is MNHEY, CDR2 SVGAGI. Trimming removed 4 bases at V and 1 base at J, with 10 bases between. The CDR3 sequence: CASSLPGPNTEAFF. In nucleotides, the CDR3 is TGTGCCAGCAGTTTGCCGGGGCCGAACACTGAAGCTTTCTTT.